One and the same sample provided the 13 T cell receptor beta chains below, sequenced in a study of T cells in Graves' hyperthyroidism and ophthalmopathy (dated by TCRdb to about 2019). The library was generated by multiplex PCR. The sequencer listed for this sample is Illumina HiSeq 2000. Amplification of TCR beta CDR3 regions was carried out from RNA transcripts. For the first round of RT-PCR on the TCR CDR3, the HTBI primer set was used together with the Qiagen OneStep RT-PCR kit. Clones were called with MiXCR by TCRdb after fastp trimmed the public reads at Q25, and only in-frame beta chains were retained. CDR3 protein sequences are deduplicated, and each keeps its most common genes and DNA. A total of about 330,000 distinct CDR3 sequences appear in this sample, around 13% of them only once. The ten largest clones add up to 34% of the sample. The sequenced sample was blood. The receptors shown here come from a woman between 40 and 50 years old with Graves' ophthalmopathy.

This clonotype was observed many times. The chain employs TRBV5-6 and TRBJ2-7; the D is unclear. Per the germline V gene, CDR1 is SGHDT and CDR2 is YYEEEE. The V end was cut by 4 bases, the J end by 2 bases, with 4 bases between. The CDR3 extends over 11 amino acids. This chain's CDR3 is CASSDTYEQYF. As DNA, the CDR3 is TGTGCCAGCAGCGATACCTACGAGCAGTACTTC.

This clonotype was seen ten or more times. J is TRBJ1-2 and V is TRBV27; 8 positions agree with TRBD1. Germline V CDR1 and CDR2: MNHEY, SMNVEV (reference sequence). The CDR3 is made up of 15 amino acids. Trimming at V came to 7 bases and at J to 4 bases, leaving 11 bases not matched to a gene. CDR3 sequence (DNA): TGTGCCAGCAAAAGGCAGGGGGCCAACAGCTATGGCTACACCTTC. Translation gives CASKRQGANSYGYTF.

This clonotype came up many times. This chain connects TRBV6-5 to TRBJ1-1; 10 bases are a match to TRBD1. J was trimmed by 5 bases and V by 2 bases; bases with no gene match: 2. This CDR3 is 14 amino acids long. Germline V gene sequence: CDR1 MNHEY, CDR2 SVGAGI. The CDR3 loop reads CASSYRGQGTEAFF. The CDR3 DNA is TGTGCCAGCAGTTACAGGGGACAGGGGACTGAAGCTTTCTTT.

The sample holds many counts of this clonotype. The chain is built from TRBV7-9 and TRBJ1-1; D call uncertain. Germline CDR1 reads SEHNR; CDR2 reads FQNEAQ (reference sequence). This CDR3 comprises 16 residues. The V gene lost 5 bases and the J gene lost 2 bases, with 18 bases spanning the gap. The CDR3 spells CASSPPSLSLNTEAFF. The CDR3, as DNA: TGTGCCAGCAGCCCGCCCAGCCTATCTTTAAACACTGAAGCTTTCTTT.

This clonotype was picked up one time. One base away lies a much larger clone, so this may be a sequencing read error. Because the CDR3 is missing its conserved closing phenylalanine or tryptophan, this is likely a read error. This chain links TRBV6-5 with TRBJ2-7; no clear D gene. V was pared by 0 bases and J by 4 bases, with 4 bases between. In germline, CDR1 is MNHEY, CDR2 SVGAGI. The CDR3 is made up of 12 amino acids. The CDR3 loop is CASSYSRYEQYL. The DNA for the CDR3 is TGTGCCAGCAGTTACTCGCGGTACGAGCAGTACCTC.

This sequence joins TRBV20-1 and TRBJ2-1; D ambiguous. The germline gives CDR1 DFQATT, CDR2 SNEGSKA (reference sequence). The CDR3 contains 11 residues. V dropped 6 bases and J dropped 7 bases, with 10 bases sitting between them. The CDR3 DNA sequence: TGCAGTGCCTCAACTTCAAATGAGCAGTTCTTC. Translation gives CSASTSNEQFF.

CDR3 sequence (DNA): TGCGCCAGCAGACTTGGACAGGGGTTGGATGAGCAGTTCTTC. It translates to CASRLGQGLDEQFF. This chain connects TRBV5-1 to TRBJ2-1; 9 nucleotides match TRBD1. CDR3 length: 14 residues. Germline V gene lookup returns CDR1 SGHRS and CDR2 YFSETQ. V was pared by 5 bases and J by 8 bases, with 8 bases of the junction left unmatched.

This clonotype was found many times. The chain joins TRBV20-1 to TRBJ1-1; no clear D gene. V lost 1 base, J lost 5 bases, and 14 bases lay in between. The CDR3 has 14 residues. The V gene's germline CDR1 is DFQATT and CDR2 SNEGSKA (reference sequence). CDR3 nucleotide sequence: TGCAGTGCTAGAGCCTTGGGGATGGGGACTGAAGCTTTCTTT. Translating gives CSARALGMGTEAFF.

There are a few counts of this clonotype. The J gene is TRBJ2-3, the V gene TRBV4-2, with TRBD2 as a possible D gene (5 bases). The CDR3 extends over 17 amino acids. Trimming shortened V by 0 bases and J by 1 base, and 14 bases separated the two germline ends. Germline CDR1 is LGHNA and CDR2 is YNFKEQ. CDR3 residues: CASSQESRLAGTDTQYF. Written as DNA, the CDR3 is TGTGCCAGCAGCCAAGAGTCCAGGCTAGCCGGCACAGATACGCAGTATTTT.

The chain joins TRBV7-9 to TRBJ2-7, with D possibly matching TRBD2 (7 bases). V lost 6 bases to trimming and J lost 5 bases, with 11 bases between them. The length of the CDR3 is 12 residues. Germline V CDR1 and CDR2: SEHNR, FQNEAQ (reference sequence). The CDR3 protein is CASRRGGHEQYF. The CDR3 DNA reads TGTGCCAGCAGGAGGGGGGGCCACGAGCAGTACTTC.

This clonotype appeared many times. The junction shows a germline mismatch at one end, possibly a read error. The chain carries TRBV2 and TRBJ2-7, with D perhaps TRBD1 (5 bases). This CDR3 region has 14 residues. Germline V CDR1 and CDR2: SNHLY, FYNNEI. CDR3 in DNA: TGTGCCAGCACTGAACAACAGGTCTTTAACGAGCAGTACTTC. The encoded protein is CASTEQQVFNEQYF.

Comments on this clonotype: Possible read error: a much larger clone is one base away. V usage is TRBV19 and J usage is TRBJ2-5; 16 positions match TRBD2. The CDR3 runs to 15 residues. Germline CDR1 and CDR2: LNHDA and SQIVND (reference sequence). The CDR3 sequence is CTSSMEGLAGGTQYF. In nucleotides, the CDR3 is TGTACCAGTAGTATGGAGGGACTAGCGGGGGGGACGCAGTACTTC. Combining the CDR3 with reference TRBV19 and TRBJ2-5 gives the whole variable domain DGGITQSPKYLFRKEGQNVTLSCEQNLNHDAMYWYRQDPGQGLRLIYYSQIVNDFQKGDIAEGYSVSREKKESFPLTVTSAQKNPTAFYLCTSSMEGLAGGTQYFGPGTRLLVL.

This clonotype has just a few counts. The CDR3 protein is CASCRQGITEAFF. CDR3 nucleotide sequence: TGTGCCAGCTGCCGACAGGGGATAACTGAAGCTTTCTTT. The genes are TRBV25-1 and TRBJ1-1, with 8 bases that match TRBD1. Trimming took 8 bases from V and 5 from J; bases not matched to a gene: 7. CDR1 and CDR2 (germline): MGHDK, SYGVNS. This CDR3 contains 13 residues.